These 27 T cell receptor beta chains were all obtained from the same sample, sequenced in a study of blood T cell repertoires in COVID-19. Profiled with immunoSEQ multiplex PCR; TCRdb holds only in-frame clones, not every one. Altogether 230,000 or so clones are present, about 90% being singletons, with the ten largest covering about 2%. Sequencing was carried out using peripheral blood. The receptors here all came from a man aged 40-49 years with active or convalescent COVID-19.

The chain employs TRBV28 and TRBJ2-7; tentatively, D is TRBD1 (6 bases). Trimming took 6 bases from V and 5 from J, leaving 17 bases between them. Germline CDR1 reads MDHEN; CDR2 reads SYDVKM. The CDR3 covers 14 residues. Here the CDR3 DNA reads TGTGCCAGCAGAAAATCAGGGGATCGAAACGAGCAGTACTTC. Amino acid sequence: CASRKSGDRNEQYF.

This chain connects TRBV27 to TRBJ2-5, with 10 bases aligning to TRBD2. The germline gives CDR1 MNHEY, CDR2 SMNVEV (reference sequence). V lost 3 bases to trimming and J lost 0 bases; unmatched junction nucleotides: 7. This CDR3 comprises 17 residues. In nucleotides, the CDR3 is TGTGCCAGCAGTTTTAGGGGACTAGCGACTGACCAAGAGACCCAGTACTTC. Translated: CASSFRGLATDQETQYF.

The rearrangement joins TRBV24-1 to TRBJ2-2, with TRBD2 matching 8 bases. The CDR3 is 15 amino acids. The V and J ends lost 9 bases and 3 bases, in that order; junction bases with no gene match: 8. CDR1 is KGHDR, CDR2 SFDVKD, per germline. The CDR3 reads CATARGGSDTGELFF. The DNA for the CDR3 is TGTGCCACCGCTCGGGGGGGGTCGGACACCGGGGAGCTGTTTTTT.

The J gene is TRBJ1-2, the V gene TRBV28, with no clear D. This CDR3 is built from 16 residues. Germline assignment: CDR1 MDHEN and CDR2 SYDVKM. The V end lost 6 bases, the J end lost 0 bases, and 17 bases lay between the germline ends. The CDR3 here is CASSSFGEGTNYGYTF. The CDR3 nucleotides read TGTGCCAGCAGCTCCTTCGGGGAAGGAACTAACTATGGCTACACCTTC.

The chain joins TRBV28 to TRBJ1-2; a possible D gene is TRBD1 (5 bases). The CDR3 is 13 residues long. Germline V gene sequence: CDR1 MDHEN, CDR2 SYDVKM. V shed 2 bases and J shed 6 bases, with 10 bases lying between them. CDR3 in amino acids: CASSLAGRNGYTF. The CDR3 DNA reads TGTGCCAGCAGTTTAGCAGGGCGTAATGGCTACACCTTC.

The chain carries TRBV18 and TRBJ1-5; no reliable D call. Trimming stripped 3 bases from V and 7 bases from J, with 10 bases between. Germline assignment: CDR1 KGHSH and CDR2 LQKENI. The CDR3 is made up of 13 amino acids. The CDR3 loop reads CASSPGVRQPQHF. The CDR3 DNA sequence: TGTGCCAGCTCACCCGGGGTACGACAGCCCCAGCATTTT.

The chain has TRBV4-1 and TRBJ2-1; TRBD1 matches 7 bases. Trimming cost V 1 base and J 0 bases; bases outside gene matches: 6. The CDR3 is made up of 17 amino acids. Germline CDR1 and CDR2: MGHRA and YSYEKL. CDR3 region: CASSQVTQGSSYNEQFF. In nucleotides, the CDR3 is TGCGCCAGCAGCCAAGTAACACAGGGGAGCTCCTACAATGAGCAGTTCTTC.

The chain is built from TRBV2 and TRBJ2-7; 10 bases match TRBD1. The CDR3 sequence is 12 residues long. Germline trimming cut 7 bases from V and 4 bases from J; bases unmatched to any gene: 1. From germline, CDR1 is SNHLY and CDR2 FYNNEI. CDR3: CASKGQGYEQYF. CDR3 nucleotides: TGTGCCAGCAAGGGACAGGGGTACGAGCAGTACTTC.

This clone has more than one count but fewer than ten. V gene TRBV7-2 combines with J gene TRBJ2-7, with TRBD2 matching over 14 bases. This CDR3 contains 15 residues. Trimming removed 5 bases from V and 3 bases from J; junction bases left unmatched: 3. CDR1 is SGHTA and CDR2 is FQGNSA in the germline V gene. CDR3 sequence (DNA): TGTGCCAGCAGCCCAGGGACTAGCGGGGGCTACGAGCAGTACTTC. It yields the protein CASSPGTSGGYEQYF.

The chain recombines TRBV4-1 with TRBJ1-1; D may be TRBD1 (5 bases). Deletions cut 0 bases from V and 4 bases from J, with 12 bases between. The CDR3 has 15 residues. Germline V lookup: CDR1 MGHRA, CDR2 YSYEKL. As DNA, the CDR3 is TGCGCCAGCAGCCAAGATCGGGGGGTGAGCACTGAAGCTTTCTTT. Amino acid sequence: CASSQDRGVSTEAFF.

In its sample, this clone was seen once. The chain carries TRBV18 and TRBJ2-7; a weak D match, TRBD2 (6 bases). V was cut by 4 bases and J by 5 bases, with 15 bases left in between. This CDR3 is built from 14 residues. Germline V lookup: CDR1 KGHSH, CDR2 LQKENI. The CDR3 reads CASSRSRGTDEQYF. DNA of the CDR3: TGTGCCAGCTCACGTTCGCGGGGAACGGACGAGCAGTACTTC. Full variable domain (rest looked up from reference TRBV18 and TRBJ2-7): NAGVMQNPRHLVRRRGQEARLRCSPMKGHSHVYWYRQLPEEGLKFMVYLQKENIIDESGMPKERFSAEFPKEGPSILRIQQVVRGDSAAYFCASSRSRGTDEQYFGPGTRLTVT.

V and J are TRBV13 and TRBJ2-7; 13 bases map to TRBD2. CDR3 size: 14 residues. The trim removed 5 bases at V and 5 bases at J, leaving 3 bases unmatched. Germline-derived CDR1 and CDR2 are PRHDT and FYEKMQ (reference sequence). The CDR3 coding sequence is TGTGCCAGCAGCCCCGGACTAGCGGGGGACGAGCAGTACTTC. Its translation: CASSPGLAGDEQYF. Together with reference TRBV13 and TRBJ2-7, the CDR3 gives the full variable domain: AAGVIQSPRHLIKEKRETATLKCYPIPRHDTVYWYQQGPGQDPQFLISFYEKMQSDKGSIPDRFSAQQFSDYHSELNMSSLELGDSALYFCASSPGLAGDEQYFGPGTRLTVT.

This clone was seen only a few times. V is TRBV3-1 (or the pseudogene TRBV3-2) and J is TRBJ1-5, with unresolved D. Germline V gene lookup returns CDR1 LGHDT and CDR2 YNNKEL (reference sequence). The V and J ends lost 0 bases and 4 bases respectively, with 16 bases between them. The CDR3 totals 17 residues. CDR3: CASSQDKTAYGNQPQHF. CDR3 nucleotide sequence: TGTGCCAGCAGCCAAGATAAGACGGCCTACGGGAATCAGCCCCAGCATTTT.

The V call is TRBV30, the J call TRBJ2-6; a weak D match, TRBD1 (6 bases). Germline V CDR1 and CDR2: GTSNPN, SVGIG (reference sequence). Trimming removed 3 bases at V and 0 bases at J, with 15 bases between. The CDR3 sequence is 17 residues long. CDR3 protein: CAWSARGTSSGANVLTF. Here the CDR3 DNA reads TGTGCCTGGAGCGCCAGGGGTACCAGCTCTGGGGCCAACGTCCTGACTTTC.

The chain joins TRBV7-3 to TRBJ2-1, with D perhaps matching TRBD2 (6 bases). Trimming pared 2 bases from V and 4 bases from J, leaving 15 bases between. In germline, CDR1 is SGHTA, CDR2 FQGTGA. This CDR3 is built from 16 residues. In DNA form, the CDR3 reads TGTGCCAGCAGCTTAGGCCCGGGGGTTGGGTACAATGAGCAGTTCTTC. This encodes CASSLGPGVGYNEQFF.

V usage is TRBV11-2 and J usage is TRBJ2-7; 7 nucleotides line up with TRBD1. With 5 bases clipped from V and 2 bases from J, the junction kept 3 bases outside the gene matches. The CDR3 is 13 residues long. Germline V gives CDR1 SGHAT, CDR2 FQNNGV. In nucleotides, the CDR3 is TGTGCCAGCAGCCTCGGGACAGCCTACGAGCAGTACTTC. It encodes CASSLGTAYEQYF.

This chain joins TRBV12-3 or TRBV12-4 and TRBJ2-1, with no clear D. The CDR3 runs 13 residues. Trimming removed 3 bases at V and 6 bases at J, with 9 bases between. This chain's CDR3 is CASSFPSPNEQFF. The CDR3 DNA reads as TGTGCCAGCAGTTTTCCCTCCCCCAATGAGCAGTTCTTC.

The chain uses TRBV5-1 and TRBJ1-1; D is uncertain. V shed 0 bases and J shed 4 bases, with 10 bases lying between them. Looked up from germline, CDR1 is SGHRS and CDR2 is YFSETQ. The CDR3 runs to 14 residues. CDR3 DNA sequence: TGCGCCAGCAGCTTGGGTCAGGAATTCACTGAAGCTTTCTTT. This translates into CASSLGQEFTEAFF.

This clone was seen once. Here the CDR3 DNA reads TGTGCCAGCAGAGGGACTAGCGGGGGGCTGAACACCGGGGAGCTGTTTTTT. Translation gives CASRGTSGGLNTGELFF. The chain uses TRBV6-4 and TRBJ2-2; TRBD2 agrees at 15 bases. V was pared by 6 bases and J by 1 base, with 3 bases of the junction left unmatched. Germline lookup yields CDR1 MRHNA and CDR2 SNTAGT. CDR3 length equals 17 residues.

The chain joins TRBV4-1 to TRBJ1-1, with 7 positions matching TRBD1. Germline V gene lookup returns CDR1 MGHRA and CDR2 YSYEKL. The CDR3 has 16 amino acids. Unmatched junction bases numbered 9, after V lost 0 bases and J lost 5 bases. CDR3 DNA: TGCGCCAGCAGCCAAGATCCCGTCGGCAGGGGGACTGAAGCTTTCTTT. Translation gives CASSQDPVGRGTEAFF.

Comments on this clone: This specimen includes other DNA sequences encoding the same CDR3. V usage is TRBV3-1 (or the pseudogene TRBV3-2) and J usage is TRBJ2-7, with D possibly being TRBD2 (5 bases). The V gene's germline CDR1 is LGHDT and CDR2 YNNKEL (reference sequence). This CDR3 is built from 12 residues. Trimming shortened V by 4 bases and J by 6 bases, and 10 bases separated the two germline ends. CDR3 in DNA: TGTGCCAGCAGCCGTGGAGGTATCGAGCAGTACTTC. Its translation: CASSRGGIEQYF.

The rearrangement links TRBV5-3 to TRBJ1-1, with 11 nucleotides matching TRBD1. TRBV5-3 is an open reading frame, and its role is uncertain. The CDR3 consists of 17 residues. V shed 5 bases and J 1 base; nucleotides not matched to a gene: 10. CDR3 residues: CARRPYGQGATNTEAFF. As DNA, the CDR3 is TGTGCCAGAAGACCCTACGGACAGGGGGCTACGAACACTGAAGCTTTCTTT.

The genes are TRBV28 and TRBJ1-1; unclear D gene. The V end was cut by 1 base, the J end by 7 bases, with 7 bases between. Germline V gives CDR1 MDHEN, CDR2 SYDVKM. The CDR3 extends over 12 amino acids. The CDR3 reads CASSLFGIEAFF. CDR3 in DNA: TGTGCCAGCAGTTTATTCGGGATTGAAGCTTTCTTT.

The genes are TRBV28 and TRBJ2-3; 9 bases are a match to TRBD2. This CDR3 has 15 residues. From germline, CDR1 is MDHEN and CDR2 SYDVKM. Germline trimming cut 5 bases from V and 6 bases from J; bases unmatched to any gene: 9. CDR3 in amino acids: CASSSPTAGGDTQYF. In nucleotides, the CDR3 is TGTGCCAGCAGTAGTCCTACGGCGGGGGGGGATACGCAGTATTTT.

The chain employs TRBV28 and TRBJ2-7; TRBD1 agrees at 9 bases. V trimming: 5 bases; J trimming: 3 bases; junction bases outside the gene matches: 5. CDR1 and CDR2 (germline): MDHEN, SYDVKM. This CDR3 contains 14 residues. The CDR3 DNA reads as TGTGCCAGCAGTCGGGGACAGGGATTCTACGAGCAGTACTTC. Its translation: CASSRGQGFYEQYF.

The CDR3 DNA reads TGTGCCAGCAGCACCCAACCAGGGAACACTGAAGCTTTCTTT. Protein: CASSTQPGNTEAFF. J is TRBJ1-1 and V is TRBV4-2; D is unresolved. Trimming cost V 5 bases and J 1 base, with 11 bases left between them. The CDR3 spans 14 residues. CDR1 is LGHNA and CDR2 is YNFKEQ in the germline V gene.

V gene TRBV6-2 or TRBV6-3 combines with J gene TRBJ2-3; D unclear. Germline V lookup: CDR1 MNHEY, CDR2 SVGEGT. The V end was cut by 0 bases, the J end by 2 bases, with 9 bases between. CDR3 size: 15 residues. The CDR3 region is CASSYSRSNTDTQYF. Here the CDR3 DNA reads TGTGCCAGCAGTTACTCGAGGAGTAACACAGATACGCAGTATTTT.